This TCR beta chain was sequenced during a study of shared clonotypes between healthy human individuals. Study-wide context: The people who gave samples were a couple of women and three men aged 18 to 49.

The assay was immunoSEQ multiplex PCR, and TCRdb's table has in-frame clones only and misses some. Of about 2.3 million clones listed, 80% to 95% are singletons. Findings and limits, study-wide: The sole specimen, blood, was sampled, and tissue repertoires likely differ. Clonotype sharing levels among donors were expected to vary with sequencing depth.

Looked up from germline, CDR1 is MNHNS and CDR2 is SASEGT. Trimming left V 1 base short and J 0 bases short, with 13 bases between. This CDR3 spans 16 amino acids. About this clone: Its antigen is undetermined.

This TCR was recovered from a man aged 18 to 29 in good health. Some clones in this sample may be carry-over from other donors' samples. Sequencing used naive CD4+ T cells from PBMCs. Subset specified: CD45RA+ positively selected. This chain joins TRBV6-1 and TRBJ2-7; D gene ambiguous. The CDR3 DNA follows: TGTGCCAGCAGTGAAGAGTCCGTGGGGATCTCCTACGAGCAGTACTTC. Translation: CASSEESVGISYEQYF.